These 11 T cell receptor beta chains share one sample of origin, sequenced in a study of spatial heterogeneity in lung cancer. A single record per CDR3 protein comes from TCRdb applying MiXCR to the 5' RACE reads. The sample has 75,000 to 85,000 distinct CDR3 sequences, approximately 20% seen once. Regarding time point: sample taken at primary tumor resection. Sequencing of whole RNA from tumor, nontumor lung or frozen PBMC involved no sorting. The sequenced sample was PBMCs, obtained at surgery. The receptors shown here come from a male donor with early-stage non-small cell lung cancer.

V and J are TRBV7-2 and TRBJ2-3; TRBD2 matches 11 bases. Germline loops: CDR1 SGHTA, CDR2 FQGNSA. Trimming took 5 bases from V and 0 from J; bases not matched to a gene: 4. The CDR3 contains 16 residues. The CDR3 DNA follows: TGTGCCAGCAGCCTCTCTAGCGGGGGGAGCACAGATACGCAGTATTTT. As protein: CASSLSSGGSTDTQYF.

This clonotype has more than one count but fewer than ten. The V and J genes are TRBV5-1 and TRBJ2-4, with 7 nucleotides matching TRBD1. The junction had 5 bases not matched to a gene; V was cut back by 0 bases and J by 8 bases. The germline CDR1 and CDR2 sequences are SGHRS and YFSETQ. This CDR3 contains 14 residues. The DNA for the CDR3 is TGCGCCAGCAGCTTGGGACAGGGAATGGACATTCAGTACTTC. Translating gives CASSLGQGMDIQYF.

A few counts support this clonotype. This chain connects TRBV7-8 to TRBJ2-7; 10 bases fit TRBD2. CDR3 length equals 17 residues. Germline V gene sequence: CDR1 SGHVS, CDR2 FQNEAQ. J was trimmed by 4 bases and V by 0 bases; bases with no gene match: 9. CDR3 loop: CASSLASGGTNGYEQYF. The CDR3 DNA follows: TGTGCCAGCAGCTTAGCTAGCGGGGGGACCAACGGATACGAGCAGTACTTC. Full variable domain (outside the CDR3, taken from reference TRBV7-8 and TRBJ2-7): GAGVSQSPRYKVAKRGQDVALRCDPISGHVSLFWYQQALGQGPEFLTYFQNEAQLDKSGLPSDRFFAERPEGSVSTLKIQRTQQEDSAVYLCASSLASGGTNGYEQYFGPGTRLTVT.

The V gene is TRBV7-2, the J gene TRBJ1-2, with D tentatively TRBD1 (5 bases). The CDR3 contains 13 residues. In germline, CDR1 is SGHTA, CDR2 FQGNSA. The V end was cut by 5 bases, the J end by 6 bases, with 13 bases between. The CDR3 bases are TGTGCCAGCAGCCCGTCGGGGGATCATGGCTACACCTTC. Translation gives CASSPSGDHGYTF.

The chain employs TRBV7-2 and TRBJ2-7; 12 bases line up with TRBD1. After removal of 4 bases from V and 12 bases from J, the junction contained 10 bases not matched to a gene. Germline V lookup: CDR1 SGHTA, CDR2 FQGNSA. The CDR3 sequence is 14 residues long. Here the CDR3 DNA reads TGTGCCAGCAGCTCCGGGACAGGGGGCAAACATACGTACTTC. Amino acids: CASSSGTGGKHTYF.

In its sample, this clonotype is medium-sized. The gene calls are TRBV9 and TRBJ2-7; D is uncertain. Trimming cost V 0 bases and J 3 bases, with 7 bases left between them. Germline CDR1 is SGDLS and CDR2 is YYNGEE. This CDR3 contains 13 residues. The CDR3 bases are TGTGCCAGCAGCGTAGGGGCAGGCTACGAGCAGTACTTC. It yields the protein CASSVGAGYEQYF.

V and J are TRBV12-3 or TRBV12-4 and TRBJ2-1; 8 bases map to TRBD2. This CDR3 region has 17 residues. V shed 6 bases, J shed 0 bases, and the junction held 10 bases outside the gene matches. This CDR3 reads CASSSGGAGSSYNEQFF. In nucleotides, the CDR3 is TGTGCCAGCAGCAGCGGGGGCGCCGGGAGCTCCTACAATGAGCAGTTCTTC.

This clonotype showed up just a few times. The chain employs TRBV4-2 and TRBJ2-3; D may be TRBD2 (5 bases). The length of the CDR3 is 15 residues. Germline CDR1 LGHNA, CDR2 YNFKEQ. V gave up 4 bases and J gave up 13 bases, with 24 bases separating them. The chain's CDR3 is CASSPIGELPGREYF. CDR3 DNA: TGTGCCAGCAGCCCCATCGGGGAGCTCCCCGGTCGGGAGTATTTT.

The chain has TRBV5-1 and TRBJ1-1; possibly TRBD1 for D (6 bases). Germline V gene data show CDR1 as SGHRS and CDR2 as YFSETQ. There are 13 residues in the CDR3. The V end lost 6 bases, the J end lost 8 bases, and 17 bases lay between the germline ends. CDR3 residues: CASKGGPEGEAFF. CDR3 coding DNA: TGCGCCAGCAAAGGGGGGCCAGAGGGAGAAGCTTTCTTT.

This clonotype has only a few counts. The chain recombines TRBV5-1 with TRBJ1-1; a weak D match, TRBD1 (6 bases). This CDR3 is 15 amino acids long. Germline CDR1 reads SGHRS; CDR2 reads YFSETQ. Trimming shortened V by 4 bases and J by 5 bases, and 18 bases separated the two germline ends. In DNA form, the CDR3 reads TGCGCCAGCAGCCCGGACAATAGGCAGGGGACTGAAGCTTTCTTT. Encoded protein: CASSPDNRQGTEAFF. Variable domain in full (rest from reference TRBV5-1 and TRBJ1-1): KAGVTQTPRYLIKTRGQQVTLSCSPISGHRSVSWYQQTPGQGLQFLFEYFSETQRNKGNFPGRFSGRQFSNSRSEMNVSTLELGDSALYLCASSPDNRQGTEAFFGQGTRLTVV.

Many counts were recorded for this clonotype. The rearrangement links TRBV27 to TRBJ1-5, with D tentatively TRBD1 (5 bases). V was shortened by 7 bases and J by 3 bases, with 13 bases between the two germline ends. The CDR3 loop spans 14 amino acids. Germline-derived CDR1 and CDR2 are MNHEY and SMNVEV (reference sequence). The CDR3 region is CASNSGGFNQPQHF. The CDR3 nucleotides read TGTGCCAGCAATTCCGGGGGATTCAATCAGCCCCAGCATTTT.